This T cell receptor (beta chain) comes out of a study of tumor and adjacent non-tumor tissue in lung cancer. This sample's RNA came from whole unsorted tissue. To note about this clonotype: No antigen is known for it. The junction shows a germline mismatch at one end, possibly a read error.

TCRbeta libraries were built with three rounds of nested PCR, modified from ARM-PCR. TCRdb re-derived calls from the multiplex PCR reads in MiXCR, one entry per CDR3 protein. This table has under 250,000 distinct CDR3 sequences, around 71% appearing once. General study results and limits: Tumor tissue had significantly higher TCR diversity than normal lung. In normal lung, the top 100 clones were significantly more dominant than in tumor.

The sequence was collected from a man aged 55 to 70 with non-small cell lung cancer. The sample was lung tumor tissue.

The CDR3 DNA is TGTGCCAGCAACTTAGGATTTGCAAGAATGAACACTGAAGCTTTCTTT. Translated: CASNLGFARMNTEAFF. The chain is built from TRBV11-3 and TRBJ1-1; unclear D gene. The V gene's germline CDR1 is SGHNT and CDR2 YENEEA. This CDR3 comprises 16 residues.